The clone carrying this TCR beta chain has ten or more counts. Antigen: not known. This sample was included in a study of T-cell reconstitution after alpha-beta-depleted transplantation in children. J lost 7 bases, V lost 3 bases, and 8 bases had no gene match. Germline-derived CDR1 and CDR2 are DFQATT and SNEGSKA (reference sequence). CDR3 length: 14 residues. Molecular barcoding with unique molecular identifiers was used for the TCRbeta library. TCRdb re-called the PCR reads through MiXCR, storing one row per CDR3 protein. The data contain several thousand distinct CDR3 sequences, about a sixth of them singletons. Study conclusions and caveats: By about two months after transplant, alpha-beta T cells reportedly arose from several hundred graft clones that had expanded.

This chain links TRBV20-1 with TRBJ1-5, with 8 bases that match TRBD1. The sample consisted of PBMCs, mostly from graft donor cells, taken 180 days after TCRalphabeta/CD19-depleted stem cell transplant. The sequence derives from a patient aged 2-10 years who had a stem cell transplant for inherited bone marrow failure, so the T cells may come from the graft donor. In DNA, the CDR3 is TGCAGTGCTAGGGTTGACAGGGGTTACCAGCCCCAGCATTTT. Translating it yields CSARVDRGYQPQHF.